The rows below give T cell receptor beta chains drawn from one sample of a study of neurological immune-mediated disorders. One entry per CDR3 protein, called by TCRdb with MiXCR from the 5' RACE reads. Here the sample spans 43,000 or so distinct CDR3 sequences, less than 15% being singletons. Sequencing input: PBMCs. Every receptor here comes from a man aged 30 to 45 in good health. CDR3s leave out the opening cysteine and the closing phenylalanine or tryptophan. Fields, in order: CDR3 protein, D gene, V gene, clone size. D genes are given only for firm matches. The listing skips clone size in some rows; elsewhere it reads once, few, many or a size class.

CDR3aa: SPSGGSSYEQY; d_gene: NA; v_gene: TRBV20-1; abundance: many
CDR3aa: ASSPWVEGTTEAF; d_gene: NA; v_gene: TRBV14; abundance: few
CDR3aa: ASSQDSSNTEAF; d_gene: NA; v_gene: TRBV14; abundance: many
CDR3aa: SARYQGVEETQY; d_gene: TRBD1; v_gene: TRBV20-1; abundance: many
CDR3aa: SARDTGGKLTGELF; d_gene: NA; v_gene: TRBV20-1; abundance: many
CDR3aa: SAGTSGDNEQF; d_gene: TRBD2; v_gene: TRBV20-1; abundance: many
CDR3aa: ASSPSGVGEKLF; d_gene: NA; v_gene: TRBV7-2; abundance: many
CDR3aa: ASRLQGTNQPQH; d_gene: TRBD1; v_gene: TRBV28; abundance: many
CDR3aa: ASSLGLNNEQF; d_gene: NA; v_gene: TRBV28; abundance: many
CDR3aa: ASSLAGLAGGHETQY; d_gene: TRBD2; v_gene: TRBV5-1; abundance: many
CDR3aa: ASSPQQGQNTEAF; d_gene: NA; v_gene: TRBV18; abundance: NA
CDR3aa: ASSLDRAGEQY; d_gene: TRBD1; v_gene: TRBV7-2; abundance: many